This TCR beta chain derives from a study of blood T cell repertoires in COVID-19. Generated by immunoSEQ multiplex PCR, the TCRdb table keeps only in-frame clones and is missing some. The sample holds 170,000 or so clones, roughly 83% seen once. This CDR3 is 15 amino acids long. With 6 bases clipped from V and 3 bases from J, the junction kept 9 bases outside the gene matches. Germline CDR1 reads SEHNR; CDR2 reads FQNEAQ (reference sequence). The source is an older woman with acute or convalescent COVID-19. The sequencing sample was made of peripheral blood. The chain carries TRBV7-9 and TRBJ1-1; 8 nucleotides agree with TRBD1. Here the CDR3 reads CASRPTGQGDTEAFF. The CDR3 DNA sequence: TGTGCCAGCAGGCCTACCGGACAGGGAGACACTGAAGCTTTCTTT.